A single sample gave rise to the 24 T cell receptor beta chains below, sequenced in a study of CD8+ T cells in alopecia areata (dated by TCRdb to about 2018). The library came from the immunoSEQ multiplex PCR assay. To provide template for TCR sequencing, every sample had RNA extracted and reverse transcribed into cDNA. TCRdb retrieved this table from immuneACCESS and kept in-frame rearrangements only. Not all clones are present; in checked studies, unresolved V genes account for under half, and no reason is known for the remainder. The sample profile shows some 120,000 clones; around 45% of them were found once. The ten biggest clones cover under 12% of the sample. The sample consisted of NKG2D-low CD8+ T cells sorted from blood. The cell subset or site label here, explained by the study, means: sorted CD8+ NKG2D-low blood T cells. The receptors stem from a human donor with alopecia areata.

This clone was seen more than once but under ten times. This chain uses TRBV29-1 with TRBJ2-2; 9 nucleotides line up with TRBD2. The CDR3 has 15 amino acids. Per germline, CDR1 SQVTM and CDR2 ANQGSEA. V was clipped by 1 base and J by 5 bases; unmatched bases: 5. CDR3 nucleotide sequence: TGCAGCGTTGAAGCGGCGGGAGGGCCTACCGGGGAGCTGTTTTTT. It yields the protein CSVEAAGGPTGELFF.

As for this clone: The same CDR3 also results from other DNA sequences found in this sample. The V call is TRBV28, the J call TRBJ2-7; D remains unclear. V lost 3 bases to trimming and J lost 2 bases, with 5 bases between them. Germline V CDR1 and CDR2: MDHEN, SYDVKM. The CDR3 totals 12 residues. As DNA, the CDR3 is TGTGCCAGCAGTTTCGGTACCTACGAGCAGTACTTC. Protein sequence: CASSFGTYEQYF.

V gene TRBV27 combines with J gene TRBJ1-1, with no clear D. V lost 5 bases and J 6 bases, leaving 13 bases between the germline ends. Germline V gives CDR1 MNHEY, CDR2 SMNVEV (reference sequence). The CDR3 loop spans 13 amino acids. The CDR3 sequence: CASSRSMGSEAFF. In DNA form, the CDR3 reads TGTGCCAGCAGTCGAAGTATGGGCTCTGAAGCTTTCTTT.

This clone was counted a few times. J is TRBJ2-5 and V is TRBV4-1, with 11 nucleotides matching TRBD2. The CDR3 length is 17 residues. Germline CDR1 is MGHRA and CDR2 is YSYEKL. V was clipped by 1 base and J by 4 bases; unmatched bases: 8. The CDR3 loop reads CASSQVELAGGTETQYF. As DNA, the CDR3 is TGCGCCAGCAGCCAAGTGGAGCTAGCGGGGGGAACAGAGACCCAGTACTTC.

This sequence joins TRBV29-1 and TRBJ2-7; weak D call: TRBD1 (6 bases). Germline V CDR1 and CDR2: SQVTM, ANQGSEA. This CDR3 contains 14 residues. With 6 bases removed from V and 3 bases from J, the gap between germline ends came to 18 bases. CDR3 nucleotide sequence: TGCAGCGTACCCGACAGCCAGGGGAACTACGAGCAGTACTTC. Its protein is CSVPDSQGNYEQYF.

Written as DNA, the CDR3 is TGCAGCGTGCGACAGGGCTTCAATGAGCAGTTCTTC. This sequence encodes CSVRQGFNEQFF. V is TRBV29-1 and J is TRBJ2-1, with TRBD1 matching over 7 bases. Germline CDR1 SQVTM, CDR2 ANQGSEA. The CDR3 length is 12 residues. With 6 bases clipped from V and 6 bases from J, the junction kept 5 bases outside the gene matches.

This chain connects TRBV12-5 to TRBJ2-7; D call uncertain. This CDR3 has 13 residues. The germline gives CDR1 LGHNT, CDR2 FRNRAP. V shed 3 bases and J shed 5 bases, with 11 bases lying between them. The CDR3 here is CASGLAPVNEQYF. The CDR3 DNA reads as TGTGCTAGTGGTTTAGCGCCGGTGAACGAGCAGTACTTC.

This clone came up a few times. This chain links TRBV7-9 with TRBJ2-2; no definite D call. CDR1 and CDR2 from the germline V gene are SEHNR and FQNEAQ (reference sequence). The CDR3 spans 14 residues. V was clipped by 5 bases and J by 1 base, with 8 bases between them. The CDR3: CASSPWGNTGELFF. In DNA form, the CDR3 reads TGTGCCAGCAGCCCCTGGGGGAACACCGGGGAGCTGTTTTTT.

In this sample, this clone turned up a few times. This chain uses TRBV29-1 with TRBJ2-7; unclear D gene. Germline V CDR1 and CDR2: SQVTM, ANQGSEA. Trimming pared 5 bases from V and 5 bases from J, leaving 10 bases between. The CDR3 is 11 amino acids. CDR3 protein: CSVSGPHEQYF. The CDR3 DNA is TGCAGCGTTTCAGGCCCCCACGAGCAGTACTTC.

This chain joins TRBV29-1 and TRBJ1-2; possibly TRBD1 for D (6 bases). Germline CDR1 reads SQVTM; CDR2 reads ANQGSEA. This CDR3 region has 15 residues. Trimming left V 0 bases short and J 1 base short, with 12 bases between. In nucleotides, the CDR3 is TGCAGCGTTGAAGATTCAGGGGAGGGTAACTATGGCTACACCTTC. Its translation is CSVEDSGEGNYGYTF.

V gene TRBV4-3 combines with J gene TRBJ2-2; D gene unclear. Between the trimmed V and J ends, which lost 3 bases and 1 base, there was a span of 12 bases. The CDR3 is 16 amino acids. From germline, CDR1 is LGHNA and CDR2 YSLEER. As DNA, the CDR3 is TGCGCCAGCAGCCAGGGTGCTGCAGGGAACACCGGGGAGCTGTTTTTT. This translates into CASSQGAAGNTGELFF.

The J gene is TRBJ2-7, the V gene TRBV13; 9 nucleotides agree with TRBD1. The CDR3 totals 17 residues. V lost 5 bases to trimming and J lost 2 bases; unmatched junction nucleotides: 13. Germline assignment: CDR1 PRHDT and CDR2 FYEKMQ (reference sequence). As DNA, the CDR3 is TGTGCCAGCAGCACGACTTCCCCGGGACAGGGCACCTACGAGCAGTACTTC. Translation gives CASSTTSPGQGTYEQYF.

A few counts support this clone. The chain employs TRBV29-1 and TRBJ2-7, with TRBD1 identical over 7 bases. This CDR3 contains 13 residues. J gave up 3 bases and V 6 bases, and 8 bases lay outside the gene matches. The germline V gene encodes CDR1 SQVTM and CDR2 ANQGSEA. The CDR3 coding sequence is TGCAGCGTCACGACAGGGTCGGGCTACGAGCAGTACTTC. Residues: CSVTTGSGYEQYF.

The J gene is TRBJ2-2, the V gene TRBV5-4, with TRBD2 matching 8 bases. CDR1 SGHNT and CDR2 YYREEE come from the germline V gene (reference sequence). Trimming removed 4 bases from V and 5 bases from J; junction bases left unmatched: 7. This CDR3 comprises 15 residues. Here the CDR3 reads CASSQAGERTGELFF. CDR3 DNA sequence: TGTGCCAGCAGCCAAGCGGGAGAACGGACCGGGGAGCTGTTTTTT.

In this sample, this clone turned up once. This chain joins TRBV5-6 and TRBJ1-1; D call uncertain. From germline, CDR1 is SGHDT and CDR2 YYEEEE. V lost 3 bases, J lost 4 bases, and 7 bases lay in between. There are 12 residues in the CDR3. The CDR3 DNA follows: TGTGCCAGCAGCTCCTTTCTCACTGAAGCTTTCTTT. It yields the protein CASSSFLTEAFF. Full variable domain (rest looked up from reference TRBV5-6 and TRBJ1-1): DAGVTQSPTHLIKTRGQQVTLRCSPKSGHDTVSWYQQALGQGPQFIFQYYEEEERQRGNFPDRFSGHQFPNYSSELNVNALLLGDSALYLCASSSFLTEAFFGQGTRLTVV.

J is TRBJ2-3 and V is TRBV6-4; 10 bases fit TRBD2. Germline assignment: CDR1 MRHNA and CDR2 SNTAGT. The CDR3 covers 16 residues. V dropped 3 bases and J dropped 5; count of bases not matched to a gene: 8. The CDR3 region has the DNA TGTGCCAGCAGTGATGGTTCTAGCGGGGGTCTAGATACGCAGTATTTT. This codes for CASSDGSSGGLDTQYF.

The chain links TRBV29-1 to TRBJ1-4, with D possibly TRBD1 on 5 matching bases. Germline values: CDR1 SQVTM, CDR2 ANQGSEA. Trimming pared 7 bases from V and 0 bases from J, leaving 9 bases between. The CDR3 runs to 13 residues. The CDR3 DNA reads as TGCAGCGGTCGGGGGGCAACTAATGAAAAACTGTTTTTT. This encodes CSGRGATNEKLFF.

V and J are TRBV4-2 and TRBJ2-5, with D perhaps TRBD1 or TRBD2 (6 bases each). CDR3 length: 14 amino acids. With 3 bases removed from V and 1 base from J, the gap between germline ends came to 9 bases. Germline CDR1 and CDR2: LGHNA and YNFKEQ. CDR3 bases: TGTGCCAGCAGCCAGGAGGGGGGCCAAGAGACCCAGTACTTC. Protein product: CASSQEGGQETQYF.

The rearrangement joins TRBV28 to TRBJ2-3; maybe TRBD2 (5 bases). V lost 3 bases, J lost 5 bases, and 18 bases lay in between. The length of the CDR3 is 16 residues. Germline values: CDR1 MDHEN, CDR2 SYDVKM. The CDR3 DNA is TGTGCCAGCAGTTTTGAGGTACTAGAAGTCTTAGATACGCAGTATTTT. Translated, it gives CASSFEVLEVLDTQYF.

The chain employs TRBV28 and TRBJ2-3, with 8 bases lining up with TRBD2. The V and J ends lost 4 bases and 8 bases, in that order; junction bases with no gene match: 11. Germline CDR1 is MDHEN and CDR2 is SYDVKM. CDR3 size: 15 residues. For the CDR3, the DNA is TGTGCCAGCAGTTCTTCCCGGGGGGGTTCGGGTACGCAGTATTTT. This codes for CASSSSRGGSGTQYF.

This clone was counted a few times. The chain combines TRBV29-1 with TRBJ2-1, with D unresolved. The germline gives CDR1 SQVTM, CDR2 ANQGSEA. This CDR3 is 11 amino acids long. The V and J ends lost 4 bases and 7 bases respectively, with 8 bases between them. The CDR3 bases are TGCAGCGTTGGTCAGGAGAATGAGCAGTTCTTC. Its protein is CSVGQENEQFF.

This clone was picked up a small number of times. This chain links TRBV29-1 with TRBJ2-5; D unresolved. V lost 2 bases and J lost 5, with 12 bases in between. The V gene's germline CDR1 is SQVTM and CDR2 ANQGSEA. CDR3 size: 13 residues. CDR3 sequence: CSVEIPRSETQYF. CDR3 bases: TGCAGCGTTGAAATCCCTCGGAGCGAGACCCAGTACTTC.

This clone was observed a few times. The chain employs TRBV29-1 and TRBJ2-3, with TRBD1 as a possible D gene (6 bases). In germline, CDR1 is SQVTM, CDR2 ANQGSEA. The germline V and J ends were trimmed by 5 bases and 9 bases, with 15 bases remaining between them. The CDR3 has 12 residues. CDR3 bases: TGCAGCGTTCCCAGGGGCCCTGGGACGCAGTATTTT. Translating gives CSVPRGPGTQYF.

This clone was detected only a few times. V gene TRBV29-1 combines with J gene TRBJ2-1; weak D call: TRBD1 (6 bases). This CDR3 region has 16 residues. Germline V gene data show CDR1 as SQVTM and CDR2 as ANQGSEA. V lost 0 bases and J 0 bases, leaving 12 bases between the germline ends. The CDR3 DNA reads as TGCAGCGTTGAAGACCGGGACACGAGCTCCTACAATGAGCAGTTCTTC. It translates to CSVEDRDTSSYNEQFF.